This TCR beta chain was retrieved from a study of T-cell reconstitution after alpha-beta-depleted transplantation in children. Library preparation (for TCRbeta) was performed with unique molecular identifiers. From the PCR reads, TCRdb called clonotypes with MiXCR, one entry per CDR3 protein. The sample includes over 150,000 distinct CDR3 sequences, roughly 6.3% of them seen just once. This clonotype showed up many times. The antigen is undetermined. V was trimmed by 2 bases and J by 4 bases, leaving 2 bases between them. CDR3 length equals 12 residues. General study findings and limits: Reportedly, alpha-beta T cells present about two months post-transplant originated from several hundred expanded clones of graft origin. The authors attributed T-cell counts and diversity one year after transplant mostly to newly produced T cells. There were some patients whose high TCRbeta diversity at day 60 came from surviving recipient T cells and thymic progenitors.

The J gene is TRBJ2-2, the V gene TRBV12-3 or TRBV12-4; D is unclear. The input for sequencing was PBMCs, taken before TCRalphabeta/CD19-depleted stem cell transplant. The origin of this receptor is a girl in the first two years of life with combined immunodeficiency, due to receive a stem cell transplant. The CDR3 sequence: CASSLPTGELFF. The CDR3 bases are TGTGCCAGCAGTTTACCCACCGGGGAGCTGTTTTTT.